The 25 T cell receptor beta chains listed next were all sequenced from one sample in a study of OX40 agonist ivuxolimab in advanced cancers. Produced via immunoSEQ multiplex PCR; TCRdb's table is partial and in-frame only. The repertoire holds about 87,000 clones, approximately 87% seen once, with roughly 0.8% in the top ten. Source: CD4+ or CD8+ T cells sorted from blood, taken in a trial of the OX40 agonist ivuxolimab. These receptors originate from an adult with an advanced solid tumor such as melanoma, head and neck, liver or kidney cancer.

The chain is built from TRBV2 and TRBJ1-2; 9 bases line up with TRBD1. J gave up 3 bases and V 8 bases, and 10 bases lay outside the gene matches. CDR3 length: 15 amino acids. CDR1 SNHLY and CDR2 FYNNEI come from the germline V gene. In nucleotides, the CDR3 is TGTGCCAGCGGGGGACAGGGTATGGTGGACTATGGCTACACCTTC. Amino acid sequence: CASGGQGMVDYGYTF. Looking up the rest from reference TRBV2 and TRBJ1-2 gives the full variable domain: EPEVTQTPSHQVTQMGQEVILRCVPISNHLYFYWYRQILGQKVEFLVSFYNNEISEKSEIFDDQFSVERPDGSNFTLKIRSTKLEDSAMYFCASGGQGMVDYGYTFGSGTRLTVV.

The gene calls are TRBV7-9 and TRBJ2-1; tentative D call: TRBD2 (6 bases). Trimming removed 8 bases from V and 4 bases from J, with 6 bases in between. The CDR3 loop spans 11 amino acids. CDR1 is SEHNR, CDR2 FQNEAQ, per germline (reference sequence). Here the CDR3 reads CASAGYNEQFF. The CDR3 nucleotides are TGTGCCAGCGCGGGATACAATGAGCAGTTCTTC.

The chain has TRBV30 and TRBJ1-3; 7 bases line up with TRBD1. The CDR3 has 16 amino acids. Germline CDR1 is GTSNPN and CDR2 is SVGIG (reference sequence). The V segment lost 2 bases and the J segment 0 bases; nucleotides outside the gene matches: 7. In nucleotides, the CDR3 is TGTGCCTGGAGTAGACAGGGATCGAGCTCTGGAAACACCATATATTTT. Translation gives CAWSRQGSSSGNTIYF.

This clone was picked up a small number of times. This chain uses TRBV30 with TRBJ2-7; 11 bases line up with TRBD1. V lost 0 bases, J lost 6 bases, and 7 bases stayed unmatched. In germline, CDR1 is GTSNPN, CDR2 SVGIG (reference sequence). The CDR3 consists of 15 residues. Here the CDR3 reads CAWSVRTGGLREQYF. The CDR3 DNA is TGTGCCTGGAGTGTACGGACAGGGGGCCTGCGCGAGCAGTACTTC.

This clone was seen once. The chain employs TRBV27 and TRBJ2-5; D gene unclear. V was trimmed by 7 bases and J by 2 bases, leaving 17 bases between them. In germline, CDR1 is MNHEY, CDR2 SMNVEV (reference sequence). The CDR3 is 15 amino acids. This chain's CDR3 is CASKVSFRVQETQYF. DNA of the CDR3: TGTGCCAGCAAAGTGTCCTTTAGAGTTCAAGAGACCCAGTACTTC.

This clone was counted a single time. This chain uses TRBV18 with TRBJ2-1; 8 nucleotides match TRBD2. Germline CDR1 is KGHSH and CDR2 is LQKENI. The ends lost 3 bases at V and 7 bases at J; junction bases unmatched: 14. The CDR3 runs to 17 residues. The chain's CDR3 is CASSPRQSGGLLNEQFF. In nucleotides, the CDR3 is TGTGCCAGCTCACCCAGGCAGAGCGGGGGTCTTCTGAATGAGCAGTTCTTC.

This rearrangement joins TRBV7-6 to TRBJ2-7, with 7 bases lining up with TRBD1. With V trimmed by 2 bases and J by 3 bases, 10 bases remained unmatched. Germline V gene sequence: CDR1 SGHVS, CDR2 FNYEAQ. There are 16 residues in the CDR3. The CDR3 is CASSLSTGTENYEQYF. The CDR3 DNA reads TGTGCCAGCAGCTTATCGACAGGGACCGAGAACTACGAGCAGTACTTC.

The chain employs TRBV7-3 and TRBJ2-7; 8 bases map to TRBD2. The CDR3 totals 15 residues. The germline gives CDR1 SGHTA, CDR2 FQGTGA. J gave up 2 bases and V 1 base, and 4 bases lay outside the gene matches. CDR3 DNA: TGTGCCAGCAGCTTAAATGGCGGGGGGACCTACGAGCAGTACTTC. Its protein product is CASSLNGGGTYEQYF. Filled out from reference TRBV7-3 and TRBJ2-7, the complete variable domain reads GAGVSQTPSNKVTEKGKYVELRCDPISGHTALYWYRQSLGQGPEFLIYFQGTGAADDSGLPNDRFFAVRPEGSVSTLKIQRTERGDSAVYLCASSLNGGGTYEQYFGPGTRLTVT.

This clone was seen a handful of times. The CDR3 region has the DNA TGTGCCAGCAGCTTACGGGGGTATAGCAATCAGCCCCAGCATTTT. This sequence encodes CASSLRGYSNQPQHF. The rearrangement links TRBV11-2 to TRBJ1-5; possibly TRBD1 for D (5 bases). This CDR3 spans 15 amino acids. V was trimmed by 2 bases and J by 0 bases, leaving 8 bases between them. Germline-derived CDR1 and CDR2 are SGHAT and FQNNGV.

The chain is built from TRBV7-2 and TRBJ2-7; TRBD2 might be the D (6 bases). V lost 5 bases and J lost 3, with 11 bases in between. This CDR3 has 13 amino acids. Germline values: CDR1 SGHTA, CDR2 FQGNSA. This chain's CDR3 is CASSPRLDYEQYF. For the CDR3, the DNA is TGTGCCAGCAGCCCACGACTAGACTACGAGCAGTACTTC.

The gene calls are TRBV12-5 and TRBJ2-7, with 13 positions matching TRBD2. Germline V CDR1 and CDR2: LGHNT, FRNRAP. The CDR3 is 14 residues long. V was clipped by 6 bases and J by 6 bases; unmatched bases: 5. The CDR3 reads CASGTSGGPGEQYF. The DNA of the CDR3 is TGTGCTAGTGGGACTAGCGGGGGGCCGGGCGAGCAGTACTTC. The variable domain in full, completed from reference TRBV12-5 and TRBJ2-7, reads DARVTQTPRHKVTEMGQEVTMRCQPILGHNTVFWYRQTMMQGLELLAYFRNRAPLDDSGMPKDRFSAEMPDATLATLKIQPSEPRDSAVYFCASGTSGGPGEQYFGPGTRLTVT.

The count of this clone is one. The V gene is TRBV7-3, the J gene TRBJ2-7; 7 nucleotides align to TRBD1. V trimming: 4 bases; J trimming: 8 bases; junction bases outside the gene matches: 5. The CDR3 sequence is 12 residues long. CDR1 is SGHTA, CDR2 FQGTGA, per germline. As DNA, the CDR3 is TGTGCCAGCAGCTCGCGGACAGGCCAGCAGTACTTC. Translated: CASSSRTGQQYF.

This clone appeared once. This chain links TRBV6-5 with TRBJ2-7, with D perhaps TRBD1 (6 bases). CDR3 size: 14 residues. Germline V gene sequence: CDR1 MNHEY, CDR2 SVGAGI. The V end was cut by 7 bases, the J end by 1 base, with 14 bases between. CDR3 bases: TGTGCCAGCACTCTACACAGGGCATCCTACGAGCAGTACTTC. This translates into CASTLHRASYEQYF.

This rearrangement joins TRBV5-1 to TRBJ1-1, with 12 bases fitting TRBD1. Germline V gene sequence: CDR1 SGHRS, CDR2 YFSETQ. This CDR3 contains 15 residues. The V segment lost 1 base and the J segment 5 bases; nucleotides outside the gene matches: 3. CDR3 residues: CASSLTGQGATEAFF. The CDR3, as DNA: TGCGCCAGCAGCTTGACGGGACAGGGGGCGACTGAAGCTTTCTTT.

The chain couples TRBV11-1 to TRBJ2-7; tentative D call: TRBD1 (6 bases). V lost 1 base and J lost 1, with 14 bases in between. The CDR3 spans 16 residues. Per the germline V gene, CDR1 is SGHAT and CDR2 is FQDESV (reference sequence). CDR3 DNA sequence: TGTGCCAGCAGCTTAGGTCCCCCGCAGGGGTCCTACGAGCAGTACTTC. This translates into CASSLGPPQGSYEQYF.

The CDR3 sequence is CASSTRGGDEKLFF. For the CDR3, the DNA is TGCGCCAGCAGCACCAGAGGGGGGGATGAAAAACTGTTTTTT. The J gene is TRBJ1-4, the V gene TRBV5-1; weak D call: TRBD1 (6 bases). V shed 4 bases and J shed 6 bases, with 13 bases lying between them. The germline V gene encodes CDR1 SGHRS and CDR2 YFSETQ. The CDR3 has 14 residues.

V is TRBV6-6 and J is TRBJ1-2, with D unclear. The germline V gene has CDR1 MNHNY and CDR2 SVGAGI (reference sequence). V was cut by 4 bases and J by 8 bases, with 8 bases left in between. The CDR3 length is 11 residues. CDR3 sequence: CASSLSIGYTF. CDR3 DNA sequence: TGTGCCAGCAGTTTGTCGATCGGCTACACCTTC.

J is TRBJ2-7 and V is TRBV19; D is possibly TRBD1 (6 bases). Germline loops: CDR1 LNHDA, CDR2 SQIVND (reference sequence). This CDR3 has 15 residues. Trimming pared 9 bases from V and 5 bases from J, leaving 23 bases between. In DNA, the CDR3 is TGTGCCAGGAGAAGAGGTACAGGGCACAACCACGAGCAGTACTTC. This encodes CARRRGTGHNHEQYF.

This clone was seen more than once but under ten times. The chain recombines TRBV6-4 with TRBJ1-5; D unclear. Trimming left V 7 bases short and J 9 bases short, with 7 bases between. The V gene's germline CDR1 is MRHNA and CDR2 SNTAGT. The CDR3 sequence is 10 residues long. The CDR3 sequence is CASKEGPQHF. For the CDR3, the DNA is TGTGCCAGCAAGGAAGGGCCCCAGCATTTT.

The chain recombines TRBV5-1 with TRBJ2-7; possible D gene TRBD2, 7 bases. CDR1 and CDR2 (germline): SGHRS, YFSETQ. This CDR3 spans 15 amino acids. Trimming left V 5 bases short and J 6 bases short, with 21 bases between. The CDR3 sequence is CASSPAPGGWGEQYF. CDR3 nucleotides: TGCGCCAGCAGTCCCGCCCCGGGGGGCTGGGGCGAGCAGTACTTC.

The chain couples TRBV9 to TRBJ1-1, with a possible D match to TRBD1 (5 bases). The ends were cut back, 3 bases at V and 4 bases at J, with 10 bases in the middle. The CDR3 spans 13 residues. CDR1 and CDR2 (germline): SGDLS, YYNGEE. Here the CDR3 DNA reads TGTGCCAGCAGCGCGGACACTTTCACTGAAGCTTTCTTT. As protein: CASSADTFTEAFF.

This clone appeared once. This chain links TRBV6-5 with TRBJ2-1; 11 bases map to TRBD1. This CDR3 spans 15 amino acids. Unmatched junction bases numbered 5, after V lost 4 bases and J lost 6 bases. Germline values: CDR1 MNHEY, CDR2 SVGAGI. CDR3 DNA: TGTGCCAGCAGTTCCCGGGACAGGGGGGGCAATGAGCAGTTCTTC. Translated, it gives CASSSRDRGGNEQFF.

CDR3 residues: CASRGTYNSPLHF. For the CDR3, the DNA is TGTGCCAGCCGAGGGACATATAATTCACCCCTCCACTTT. V usage is TRBV5-6 and J usage is TRBJ1-6; D possibly corresponds to TRBD1 (6 bases). Trimming left V 7 bases short and J 4 bases short, with 9 bases between. Germline values: CDR1 SGHDT, CDR2 YYEEEE. The CDR3 consists of 13 residues.

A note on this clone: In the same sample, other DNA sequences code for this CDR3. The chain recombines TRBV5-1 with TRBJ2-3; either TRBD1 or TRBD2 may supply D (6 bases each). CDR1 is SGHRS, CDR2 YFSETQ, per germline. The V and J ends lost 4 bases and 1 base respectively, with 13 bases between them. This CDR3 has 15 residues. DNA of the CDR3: TGCGCCAGCAGCCTGGGGGCTAGCGGCACAGATACGCAGTATTTT. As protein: CASSLGASGTDTQYF.

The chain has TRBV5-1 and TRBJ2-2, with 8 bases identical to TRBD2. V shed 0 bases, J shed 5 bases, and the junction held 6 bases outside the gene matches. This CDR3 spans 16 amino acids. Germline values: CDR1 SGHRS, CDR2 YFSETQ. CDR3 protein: CASSLGAGGATGELFF. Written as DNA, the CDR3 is TGCGCCAGCAGCTTGGGTGCCGGGGGGGCGACCGGGGAGCTGTTTTTT.